A single sample is the source of the 9 T cell receptor beta chains below, sequenced in a study of PD-L1 blockade in urothelial cancer (dated by TCRdb to 2015 to 2018). Receptor amplification or capture employed the immunoSEQ multiplex PCR assay. This immuneACCESS table, as held by TCRdb, lists in-frame sequences with V and J called but not all clones. Of the missing ones, under half trace to an unresolved V gene in checked studies; the others have no known cause. The sample table lists about 56,000 clones, around 84% of them with a count of one. The top ten hold under 3.5% of the sample. The sequencing used PBMCs, collected around atezolizumab (anti-PD-L1) treatment. The receptors shown here come from a man in his fifties with urothelial cancer.

This sequence joins TRBV30 and TRBJ1-1, with D uncertain. CDR3 size: 13 residues. Germline V gene data show CDR1 as GTSNPN and CDR2 as SVGIG (reference sequence). Trimming took 0 bases from V and 1 from J, leaving 6 bases between them. DNA of the CDR3: TGTGCCTGGAGTGTATCTACGAACACTGAAGCTTTCTTT. Protein: CAWSVSTNTEAFF. The entire variable domain, with the rest obtained from reference TRBV30 and TRBJ1-1, is as follows: SQTIHQWPATLVQPVGSPLSLECTVEGTSNPNLYWYRQAAGRGLQLLFYSVGIGQISSEVPQNLSASRPQDRQFILSSKKLLLSDSGFYLCAWSVSTNTEAFFGQGTRLTVV.

The rearrangement links TRBV5-1 to TRBJ2-1, with D perhaps TRBD1 (6 bases). The CDR3 consists of 14 residues. Germline CDR1 is SGHRS and CDR2 is YFSETQ. V was clipped by 0 bases and J by 5 bases, with 9 bases between them. This CDR3 reads CASSLGDTHNEQFF. Here the CDR3 DNA reads TGCGCCAGCAGCTTGGGGGACACTCACAATGAGCAGTTCTTC.

The chain combines TRBV15 with TRBJ1-4, with a weak D call TRBD1 (6 bases). The CDR3 sequence is 15 residues long. Trimming pared 5 bases from V and 3 bases from J, leaving 13 bases between. CDR1 and CDR2 (germline): LNHNV, YYDKDF (reference sequence). The CDR3 spells CATSRREGANEKLFF. Written as DNA, the CDR3 is TGTGCCACCAGCCGACGTGAGGGGGCTAATGAAAAACTGTTTTTT.

The genes are TRBV27 and TRBJ2-3; tentative D call: TRBD1 (6 bases). Trimming removed 3 bases at V and 2 bases at J, with 15 bases between. This CDR3 contains 16 residues. Germline CDR1 reads MNHEY; CDR2 reads SMNVEV (reference sequence). CDR3 nucleotide sequence: TGTGCCAGCAGTTTTCAGGGGCTCTGGGACACAGATACGCAGTATTTT. Translated, it gives CASSFQGLWDTDTQYF.

CDR3 bases: TGTGCCAGCAGCTTGGCAGGACGGGGCACTGAAGCTTTCTTT. Its protein product is CASSLAGRGTEAFF. V usage is TRBV5-4 and J usage is TRBJ1-1; D unclear. The V gene lost 0 bases and the J gene lost 4 bases, with 10 bases spanning the gap. The CDR3 spans 14 residues. The germline gives CDR1 SGHNT, CDR2 YYREEE (reference sequence).

This clone was counted a single time. The chain links TRBV28 to TRBJ1-2; no clear D. The V end was cut by 3 bases, the J end by 4 bases, with 9 bases between. The CDR3 is 13 residues long. Per germline, CDR1 MDHEN and CDR2 SYDVKM. The CDR3 coding sequence is TGTGCCAGCAGTTTGGCTGCTGCCTATGGCTACACCTTC. Its protein is CASSLAAAYGYTF.

The chain carries TRBV18 and TRBJ2-2; 8 bases agree with TRBD2. V trimming: 3 bases; J trimming: 4 bases; junction bases outside the gene matches: 16. This CDR3 is built from 19 residues. The germline CDR1 and CDR2 sequences are KGHSH and LQKENI. Here the CDR3 DNA reads TGTGCCAGCTCACCGTTAAGTTCCAGCGGGAGAACGGGCACCGGGGAGCTGTTTTTT. Protein product: CASSPLSSSGRTGTGELFF.

The chain combines TRBV5-1 with TRBJ2-2, with 8 bases identical to TRBD2. Germline V lookup: CDR1 SGHRS, CDR2 YFSETQ. After removal of 0 bases from V and 6 bases from J, the junction contained 1 base not matched to a gene. The CDR3 consists of 14 residues. CDR3 bases: TGCGCCAGCAGCTTGGGGACTAGCTCCGGGGAGCTGTTTTTT. The encoded protein is CASSLGTSSGELFF.

The gene calls are TRBV30 and TRBJ2-1; maybe TRBD2 (6 bases). Germline CDR1 and CDR2: GTSNPN and SVGIG (reference sequence). The CDR3 extends over 12 amino acids. Trimming removed 0 bases at V and 8 bases at J, with 8 bases between. CDR3 DNA: TGTGCCTGGAGTGTATGGGGGGATGAGCAGTTCTTC. Its protein is CAWSVWGDEQFF.